The clone carrying this T cell receptor beta chain was recorded many times. This specimen belongs to a study of T cells in Graves' hyperthyroidism and ophthalmopathy. There were TCR beta CDR3 regions amplified from RNA transcripts. Carried out on the TCR CDR3, a first-round RT-PCR used the HTBI primer set. TCRdb re-analysed the multiplex PCR reads in MiXCR, keeping a single row per CDR3 protein. The sample shows 220,000 or so distinct CDR3 sequences, 15% to 20% of them seen only once. Source material: blood. The sequence derives from a woman between 18 and 30 years old with Graves' ophthalmopathy.

CDR3: CATRPQGRITEAFF. CDR3 DNA: TGTGCCACAAGACCACAGGGGCGCATCACTGAAGCTTTCTTT. This rearrangement joins TRBV10-3 to TRBJ1-1, with 7 bases aligning to TRBD1. The trim removed 10 bases at V and 4 bases at J, leaving 12 bases unmatched. Germline CDR1 reads ENHRY; CDR2 reads SYGVKD. The CDR3 totals 14 residues.